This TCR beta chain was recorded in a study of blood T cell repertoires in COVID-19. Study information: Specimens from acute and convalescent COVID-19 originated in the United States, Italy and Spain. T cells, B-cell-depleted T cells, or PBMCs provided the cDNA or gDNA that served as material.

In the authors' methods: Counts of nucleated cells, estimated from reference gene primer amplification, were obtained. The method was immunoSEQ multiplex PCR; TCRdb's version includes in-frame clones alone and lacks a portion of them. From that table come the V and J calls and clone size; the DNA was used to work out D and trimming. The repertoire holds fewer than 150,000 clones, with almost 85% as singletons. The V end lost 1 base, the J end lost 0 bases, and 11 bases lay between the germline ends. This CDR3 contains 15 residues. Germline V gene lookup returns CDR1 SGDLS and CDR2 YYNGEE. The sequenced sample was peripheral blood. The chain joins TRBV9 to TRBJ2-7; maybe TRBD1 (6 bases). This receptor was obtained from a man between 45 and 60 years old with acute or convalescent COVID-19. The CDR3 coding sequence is TGTGCCAGCAGCGTATCACAGGGTGCCTCCTACGAGCAGTACTTC. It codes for CASSVSQGASYEQYF.